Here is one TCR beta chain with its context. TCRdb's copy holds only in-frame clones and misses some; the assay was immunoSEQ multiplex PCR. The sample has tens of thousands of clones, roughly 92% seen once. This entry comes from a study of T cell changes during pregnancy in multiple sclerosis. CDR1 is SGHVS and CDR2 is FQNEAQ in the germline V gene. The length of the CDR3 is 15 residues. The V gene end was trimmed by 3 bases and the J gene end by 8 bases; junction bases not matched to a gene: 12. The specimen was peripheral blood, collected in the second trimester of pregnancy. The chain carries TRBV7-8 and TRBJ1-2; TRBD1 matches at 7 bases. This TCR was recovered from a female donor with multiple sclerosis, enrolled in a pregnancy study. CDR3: CASSFSVQGERGYTF. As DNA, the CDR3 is TGTGCCAGCAGCTTCAGTGTTCAGGGGGAGCGGGGCTACACCTTC.